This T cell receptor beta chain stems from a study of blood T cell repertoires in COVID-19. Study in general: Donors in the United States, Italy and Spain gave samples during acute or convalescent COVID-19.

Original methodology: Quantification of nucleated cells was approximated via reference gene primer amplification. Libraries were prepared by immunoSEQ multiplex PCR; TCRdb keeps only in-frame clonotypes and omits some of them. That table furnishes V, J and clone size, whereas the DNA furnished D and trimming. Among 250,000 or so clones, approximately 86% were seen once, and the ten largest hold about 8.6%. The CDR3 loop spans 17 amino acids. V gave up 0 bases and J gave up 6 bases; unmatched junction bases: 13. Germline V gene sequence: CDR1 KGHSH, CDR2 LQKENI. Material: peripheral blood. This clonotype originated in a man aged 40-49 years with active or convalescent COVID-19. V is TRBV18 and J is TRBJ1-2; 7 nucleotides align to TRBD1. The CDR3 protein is CASSPPNRGIGKDGYTF. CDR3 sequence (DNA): TGTGCCAGCTCACCACCGAACAGGGGTATTGGGAAGGATGGCTACACCTTC.